The 15 T cell receptor beta chains listed next were all sequenced from one sample in a study of cytomegalovirus exposure and HLA in healthy donors. Both 60 Vbeta primers and 13 Jbeta primers went into the PCR. Sequencing used immunoSEQ multiplex PCR; TCRdb keeps in-frame clones, though not all of them. The sample contains 100,000 to 150,000 clones, 60% to 80% of which appear only once. Input material: PBMCs. All receptors come from a male donor in good health and CMV-seronegative.

This rearrangement joins TRBV5-1 to TRBJ1-6; a possible D gene is TRBD1 (6 bases). V lost 4 bases and J 0 bases, leaving 14 bases between the germline ends. This CDR3 is built from 17 residues. The germline V gene encodes CDR1 SGHRS and CDR2 YFSETQ. The CDR3 region has the DNA TGCGCCAGCAGCGCCCAAGACAGGAGCTCCTATAATTCACCCCTCCACTTT. Translated, it gives CASSAQDRSSYNSPLHF.

J is TRBJ2-5 and V is TRBV4-2; 7 bases are shared with TRBD1. This CDR3 has 15 residues. V lost 0 bases and J lost 4; bases outside the gene matches: 5. Germline V CDR1 and CDR2: LGHNA, YNFKEQ. CDR3 DNA: TGTGCCAGCAGCCAAGAAGGGGGCTTCGGAGAGACCCAGTACTTC. This gives the protein CASSQEGGFGETQYF.

The chain's CDR3 is CASSFGTGGFKGELFF. DNA of the CDR3: TGTGCCAGCAGCTTCGGGACAGGGGGCTTTAAAGGGGAGCTGTTTTTT. This rearrangement joins TRBV7-8 to TRBJ2-2, with 12 bases identical to TRBD1. CDR3 length equals 16 residues. V lost 3 bases and J lost 8; bases outside the gene matches: 7. Germline lookup yields CDR1 SGHVS and CDR2 FQNEAQ. The full variable domain, in which reference TRBV7-8 and TRBJ2-2 provide the parts outside the CDR3, is GAGVSQSPRYKVAKRGQDVALRCDPISGHVSLFWYQQALGQGPEFLTYFQNEAQLDKSGLPSDRFFAERPEGSVSTLKIQRTQQEDSAVYLCASSFGTGGFKGELFFGEGSRLTVL.

In its sample, this clone was seen once. The chain uses TRBV9 and TRBJ2-1, with 9 nucleotides matching TRBD2. This CDR3 is built from 15 residues. Germline values: CDR1 SGDLS, CDR2 YYNGEE. With 2 bases clipped from V and 9 bases from J, the junction kept 9 bases outside the gene matches. Written as DNA, the CDR3 is TGTGCCAGCAGCGTTGTTAGCGGGGGACAGAGTGAGCAGTTCTTC. It specifies CASSVVSGGQSEQFF.

The chain joins TRBV5-4 to TRBJ1-6, with D perhaps TRBD1 (5 bases). Trimming stripped 6 bases from V and 9 bases from J, with 13 bases between. The germline gives CDR1 SGHNT, CDR2 YYREEE (reference sequence). There are 13 residues in the CDR3. CDR3 sequence reads: CASKTTDSSPLHF. The CDR3 DNA reads TGTGCCAGCAAGACGACAGACTCTTCACCCCTCCACTTT.

This clone was recorded a few times. J is TRBJ2-5 and V is TRBV5-4; 8 bases line up with TRBD1. From germline, CDR1 is SGHNT and CDR2 YYREEE (reference sequence). This CDR3 has 14 amino acids. V shed 2 bases, J shed 4 bases, and the junction held 4 bases outside the gene matches. The CDR3 nucleotides are TGTGCCAGCAGCTTCAAAACAGGGGGAGAGACCCAGTACTTC. It yields the protein CASSFKTGGETQYF.

The V gene is TRBV27, the J gene TRBJ2-2, with TRBD2 as a possible D gene (6 bases). Germline V lookup: CDR1 MNHEY, CDR2 SMNVEV (reference sequence). V lost 2 bases and J lost 1, with 11 bases in between. CDR3 length: 16 residues. The CDR3 nucleotides read TGTGCCAGCAGTTTACGCGGCGGGGAGAACACCGGGGAGCTGTTTTTT. Translating gives CASSLRGGENTGELFF.

The V and J genes are TRBV2 and TRBJ1-6; D might be TRBD1 (6 bases). This CDR3 is 15 amino acids long. Germline CDR1 is SNHLY and CDR2 is FYNNEI. V lost 4 bases and J lost 5, with 12 bases in between. The CDR3 protein is CASSGQGQNNSPLHF. The CDR3 DNA is TGTGCCAGCAGTGGGCAGGGACAAAATAATTCACCCCTCCACTTT.

The J gene is TRBJ2-6, the V gene TRBV19; D not certain. Trimming pared 6 bases from V and 2 bases from J, leaving 11 bases between. Germline V CDR1 and CDR2: LNHDA, SQIVND (reference sequence). The CDR3 is 15 amino acids. The CDR3 sequence: CASRRGTTGANVLTF. The CDR3, as DNA: TGTGCCAGTAGGCGCGGAACTACTGGGGCCAACGTCCTGACTTTC.

The chain joins TRBV30 to TRBJ2-2, with 7 nucleotides matching TRBD1. V gave up 5 bases and J gave up 1 base; unmatched junction bases: 4. The CDR3 loop spans 14 amino acids. Germline V gene sequence: CDR1 GTSNPN, CDR2 SVGIG (reference sequence). Here the CDR3 reads CAWDTGVNTGELFF. As DNA, the CDR3 is TGTGCCTGGGATACAGGGGTGAACACCGGGGAGCTGTTTTTT. Drawing the rest from reference TRBV30 and TRBJ2-2, the complete variable domain is SQTIHQWPATLVQPVGSPLSLECTVEGTSNPNLYWYRQAAGRGLQLLFYSVGIGQISSEVPQNLSASRPQDRQFILSSKKLLLSDSGFYLCAWDTGVNTGELFFGEGSRLTVL.

V usage is TRBV5-1 and J usage is TRBJ2-3, with TRBD1 identical over 7 bases. Losses at the gene ends were 2 bases for V and 2 bases for J; bases not matched to a gene: 14. The CDR3 sequence is 18 residues long. Germline V gene lookup returns CDR1 SGHRS and CDR2 YFSETQ. CDR3 sequence: CASSLGQARGELTDTQYF. The CDR3 nucleotides read TGCGCCAGCAGCTTAGGACAGGCCCGAGGCGAGCTCACAGATACGCAGTATTTT.

J is TRBJ1-2 and V is TRBV28, with a tentative D call TRBD1 (6 bases). Germline CDR1 MDHEN, CDR2 SYDVKM. V lost 6 bases and J 6 bases, leaving 17 bases between the germline ends. The length of the CDR3 is 14 residues. CDR3 bases: TGTGCCAGCAGGAATCTAGGGGGAGCAAATGGCTACACCTTC. Its translation: CASRNLGGANGYTF.

The chain recombines TRBV5-1 with TRBJ2-3; tentatively, D is TRBD2 (7 bases). CDR1 is SGHRS and CDR2 is YFSETQ in the germline V gene. CDR3 size: 14 residues. Trimming stripped 5 bases from V and 11 bases from J, with 21 bases between. The CDR3 sequence is CASSPARGLQWQYF. The CDR3 bases are TGCGCCAGCAGTCCCGCGCGGGGGCTCCAATGGCAGTATTTT.

In DNA, the CDR3 is TGTGCCAGCAGTCCCGTCGCGTTTGGAAACACCATATATTTT. This encodes CASSPVAFGNTIYF. J is TRBJ1-3 and V is TRBV28, with D unclear. With 5 bases removed from V and 3 bases from J, the gap between germline ends came to 11 bases. The CDR3 totals 14 residues. CDR1 and CDR2 from the germline V gene are MDHEN and SYDVKM.

This clone has only a few counts. The chain is built from TRBV27 and TRBJ2-3, with TRBD2 as a possible D gene (7 bases). Trimming shortened V by 2 bases and J by 1 base, and 19 bases separated the two germline ends. Germline V gene lookup returns CDR1 MNHEY and CDR2 SMNVEV (reference sequence). The CDR3 spans 18 residues. The CDR3, as DNA: TGTGCCAGCAGTTTAAGAGGGGGGGAGCTGGGGGGCACAGATACGCAGTATTTT. The encoded protein is CASSLRGGELGGTDTQYF.